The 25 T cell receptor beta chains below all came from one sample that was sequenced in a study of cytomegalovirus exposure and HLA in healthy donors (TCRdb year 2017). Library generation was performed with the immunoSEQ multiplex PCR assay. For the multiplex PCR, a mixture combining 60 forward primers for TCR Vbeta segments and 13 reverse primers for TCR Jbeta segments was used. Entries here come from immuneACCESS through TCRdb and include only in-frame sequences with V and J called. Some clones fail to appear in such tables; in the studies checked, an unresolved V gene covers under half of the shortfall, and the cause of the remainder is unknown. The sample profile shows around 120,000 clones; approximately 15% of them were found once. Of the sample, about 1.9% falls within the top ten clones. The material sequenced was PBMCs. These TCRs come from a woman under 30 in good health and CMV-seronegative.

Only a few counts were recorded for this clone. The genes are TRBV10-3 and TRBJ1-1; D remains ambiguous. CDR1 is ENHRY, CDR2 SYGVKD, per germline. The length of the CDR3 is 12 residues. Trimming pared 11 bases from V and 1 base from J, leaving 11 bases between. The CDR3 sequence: CAVQGGNTEAFF. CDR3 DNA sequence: TGTGCCGTCCAAGGAGGGAACACTGAAGCTTTCTTT.

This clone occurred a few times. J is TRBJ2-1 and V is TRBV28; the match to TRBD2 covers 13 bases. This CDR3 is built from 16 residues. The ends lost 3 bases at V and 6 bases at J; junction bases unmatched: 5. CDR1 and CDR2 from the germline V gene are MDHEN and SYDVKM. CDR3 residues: CASSLRLAGGINEQFF. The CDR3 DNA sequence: TGTGCCAGCAGTTTGAGACTAGCGGGGGGAATCAATGAGCAGTTCTTC.

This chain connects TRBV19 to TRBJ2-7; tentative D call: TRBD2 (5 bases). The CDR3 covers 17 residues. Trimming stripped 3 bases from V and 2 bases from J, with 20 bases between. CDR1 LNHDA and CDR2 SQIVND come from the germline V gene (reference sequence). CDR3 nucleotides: TGTGCCAGTAGTATTGCTCCCCGGACTCGCCTGGCCTACGAGCAGTACTTC. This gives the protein CASSIAPRTRLAYEQYF. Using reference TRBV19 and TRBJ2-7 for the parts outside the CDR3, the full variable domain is DGGITQSPKYLFRKEGQNVTLSCEQNLNHDAMYWYRQDPGQGLRLIYYSQIVNDFQKGDIAEGYSVSREKKESFPLTVTSAQKNPTAFYLCASSIAPRTRLAYEQYFGPGTRLTVT.

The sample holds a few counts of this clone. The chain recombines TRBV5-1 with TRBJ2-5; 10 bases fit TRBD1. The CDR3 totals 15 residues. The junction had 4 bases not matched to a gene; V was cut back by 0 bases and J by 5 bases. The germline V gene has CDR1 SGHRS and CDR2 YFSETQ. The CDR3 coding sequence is TGCGCCAGCAGCTTGGGATCGGACAGGGGGGAGACCCAGTACTTC. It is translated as CASSLGSDRGETQYF.

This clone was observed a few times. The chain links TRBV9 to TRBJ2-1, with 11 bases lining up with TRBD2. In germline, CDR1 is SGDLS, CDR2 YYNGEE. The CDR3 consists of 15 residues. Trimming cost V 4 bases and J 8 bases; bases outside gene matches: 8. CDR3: CASSPGSGRAHEQFF. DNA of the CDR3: TGTGCCAGCAGCCCCGGTAGCGGGAGGGCGCATGAGCAGTTCTTC.

CDR3 residues: CASSLRPSAEQFF. CDR3 coding DNA: TGTGCCAGCAGTCTCCGCCCTAGCGCTGAGCAGTTCTTC. The chain employs TRBV28 and TRBJ2-1, with D possibly TRBD2 on 6 matching bases. V lost 5 bases, J lost 9 bases, and 14 bases lay in between. Germline lookup yields CDR1 MDHEN and CDR2 SYDVKM. The CDR3 totals 13 residues.

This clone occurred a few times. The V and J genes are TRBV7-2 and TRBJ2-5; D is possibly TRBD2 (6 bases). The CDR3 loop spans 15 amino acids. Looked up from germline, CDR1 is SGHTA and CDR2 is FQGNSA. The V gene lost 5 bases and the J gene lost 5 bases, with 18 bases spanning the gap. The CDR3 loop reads CASSKTSSSPETQYF. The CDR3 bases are TGTGCCAGCAGCAAGACTAGTAGTAGTCCCGAGACCCAGTACTTC.

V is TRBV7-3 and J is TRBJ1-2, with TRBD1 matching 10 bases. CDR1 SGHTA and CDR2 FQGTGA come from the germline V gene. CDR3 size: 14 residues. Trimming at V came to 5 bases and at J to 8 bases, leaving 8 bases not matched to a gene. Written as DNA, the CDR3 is TGTGCCAGCAGCGCGACCGGGACAGGGGTCGGCTACACCTTC. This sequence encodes CASSATGTGVGYTF. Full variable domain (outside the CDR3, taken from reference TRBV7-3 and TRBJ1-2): GAGVSQTPSNKVTEKGKYVELRCDPISGHTALYWYRQSLGQGPEFLIYFQGTGAADDSGLPNDRFFAVRPEGSVSTLKIQRTERGDSAVYLCASSATGTGVGYTFGSGTRLTVV.

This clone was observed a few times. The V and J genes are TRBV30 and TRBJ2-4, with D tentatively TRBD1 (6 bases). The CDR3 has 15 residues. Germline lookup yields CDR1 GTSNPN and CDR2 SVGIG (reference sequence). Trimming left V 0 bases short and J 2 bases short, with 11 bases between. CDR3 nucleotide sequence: TGTGCCTGGAGTGTGTCAGGGGTGACCAAAAACATTCAGTACTTC. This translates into CAWSVSGVTKNIQYF.

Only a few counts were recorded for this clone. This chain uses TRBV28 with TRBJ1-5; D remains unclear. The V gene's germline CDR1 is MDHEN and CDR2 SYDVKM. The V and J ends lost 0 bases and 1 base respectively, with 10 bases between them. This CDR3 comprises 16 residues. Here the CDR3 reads CASSLWYRTSNQPQHF. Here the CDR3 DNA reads TGTGCCAGCAGTTTATGGTACAGAACGAGCAATCAGCCCCAGCATTTT.

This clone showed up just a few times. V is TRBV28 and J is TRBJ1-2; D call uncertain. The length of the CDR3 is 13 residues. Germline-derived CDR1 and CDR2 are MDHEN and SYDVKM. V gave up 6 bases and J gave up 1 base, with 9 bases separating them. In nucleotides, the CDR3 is TGTGCCAGCAGGAAAAGGAGTAACTATGGCTACACCTTC. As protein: CASRKRSNYGYTF.

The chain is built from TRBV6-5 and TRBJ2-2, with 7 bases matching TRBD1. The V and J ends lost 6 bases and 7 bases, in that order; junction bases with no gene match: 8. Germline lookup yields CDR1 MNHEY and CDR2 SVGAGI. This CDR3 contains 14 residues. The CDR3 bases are TGTGCCAGCAGGACGCAGGGGGTCGGCGGGGAGCTGTTTTTT. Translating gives CASRTQGVGGELFF.

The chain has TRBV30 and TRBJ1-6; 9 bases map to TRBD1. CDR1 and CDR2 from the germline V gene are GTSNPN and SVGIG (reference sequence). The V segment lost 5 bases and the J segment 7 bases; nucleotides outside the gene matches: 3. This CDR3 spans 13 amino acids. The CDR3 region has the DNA TGTGCCTGGGTGGGGACAGGGAATTCACCCCTCCACTTT. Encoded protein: CAWVGTGNSPLHF.

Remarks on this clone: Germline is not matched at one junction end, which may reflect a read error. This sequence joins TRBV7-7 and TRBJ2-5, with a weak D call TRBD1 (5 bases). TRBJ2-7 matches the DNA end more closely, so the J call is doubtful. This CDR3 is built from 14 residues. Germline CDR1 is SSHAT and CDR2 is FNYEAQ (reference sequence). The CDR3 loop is CASSPDSLSYEQYF. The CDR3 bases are TGTGCTAGCAGCCCCGACAGTCTCTCCTACGAGCAGTACTTC.

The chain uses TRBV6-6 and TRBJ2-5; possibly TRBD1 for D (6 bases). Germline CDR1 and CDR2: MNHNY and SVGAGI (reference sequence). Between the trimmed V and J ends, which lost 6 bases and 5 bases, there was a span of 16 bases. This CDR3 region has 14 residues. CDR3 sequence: CASRAPDRRETQYF. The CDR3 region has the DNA TGTGCCAGCAGGGCCCCGGACAGAAGGGAGACCCAGTACTTC.

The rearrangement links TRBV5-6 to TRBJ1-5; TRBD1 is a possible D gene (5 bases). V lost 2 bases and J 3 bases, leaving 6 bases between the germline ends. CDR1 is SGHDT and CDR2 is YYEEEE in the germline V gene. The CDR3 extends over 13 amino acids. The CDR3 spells CASSFGANQPQHF. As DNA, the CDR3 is TGTGCCAGCAGCTTTGGGGCCAATCAGCCCCAGCATTTT.

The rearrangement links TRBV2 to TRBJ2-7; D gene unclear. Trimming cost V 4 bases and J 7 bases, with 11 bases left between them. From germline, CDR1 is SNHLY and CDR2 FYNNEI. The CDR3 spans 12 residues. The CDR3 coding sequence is TGTGCCAGCAGTGCCCTAGGAAGTGAGCAGTACTTC. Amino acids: CASSALGSEQYF.

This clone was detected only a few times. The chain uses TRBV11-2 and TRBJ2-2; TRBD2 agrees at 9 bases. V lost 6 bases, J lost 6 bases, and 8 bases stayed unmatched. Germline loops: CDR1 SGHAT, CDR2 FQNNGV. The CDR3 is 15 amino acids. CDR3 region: CASREIAGAAGELFF. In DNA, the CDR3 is TGTGCCAGCAGGGAAATAGCGGGAGCAGCCGGGGAGCTGTTTTTT.

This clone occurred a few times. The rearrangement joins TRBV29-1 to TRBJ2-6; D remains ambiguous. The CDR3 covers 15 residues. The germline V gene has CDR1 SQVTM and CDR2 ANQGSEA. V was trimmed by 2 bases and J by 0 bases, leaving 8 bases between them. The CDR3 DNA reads TGCAGCGTTGAAACCTACCCCTCTGGGGCCAACGTCCTGACTTTC. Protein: CSVETYPSGANVLTF.

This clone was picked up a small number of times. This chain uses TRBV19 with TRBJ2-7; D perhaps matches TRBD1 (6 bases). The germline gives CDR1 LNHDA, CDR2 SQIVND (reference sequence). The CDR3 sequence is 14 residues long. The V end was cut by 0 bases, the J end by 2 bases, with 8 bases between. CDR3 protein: CASSIDTGPYEQYF. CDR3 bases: TGTGCCAGTAGTATAGACACAGGGCCCTACGAGCAGTACTTC.

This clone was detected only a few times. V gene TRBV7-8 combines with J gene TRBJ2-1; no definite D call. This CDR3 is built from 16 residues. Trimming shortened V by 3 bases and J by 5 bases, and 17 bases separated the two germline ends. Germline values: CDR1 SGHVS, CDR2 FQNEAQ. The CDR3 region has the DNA TGTGCCAGCAGCTTCCAGCGCGGTACCATCGACAATGAGCAGTTCTTC. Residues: CASSFQRGTIDNEQFF.

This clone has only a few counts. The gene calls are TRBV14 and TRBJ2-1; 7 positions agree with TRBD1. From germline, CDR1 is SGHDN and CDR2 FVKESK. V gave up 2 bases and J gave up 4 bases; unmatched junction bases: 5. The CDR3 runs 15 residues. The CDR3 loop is CASSQNRGRYNEQFF. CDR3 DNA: TGTGCCAGCAGCCAAAACAGGGGCAGGTACAATGAGCAGTTCTTC.

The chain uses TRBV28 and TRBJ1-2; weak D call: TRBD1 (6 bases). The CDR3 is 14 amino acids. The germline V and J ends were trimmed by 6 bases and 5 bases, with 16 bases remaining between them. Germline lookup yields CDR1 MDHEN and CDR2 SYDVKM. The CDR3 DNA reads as TGTGCCAGCAGCGGGGGGGGGCGGAGGTATGGCTACACCTTC. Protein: CASSGGGRRYGYTF.

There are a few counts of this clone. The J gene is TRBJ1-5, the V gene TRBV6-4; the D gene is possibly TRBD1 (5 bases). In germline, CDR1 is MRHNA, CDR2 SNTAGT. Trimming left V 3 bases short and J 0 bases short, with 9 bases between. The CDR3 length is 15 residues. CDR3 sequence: CASSEEGDSNQPQHF. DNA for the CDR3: TGTGCCAGCAGTGAGGAAGGGGATAGCAATCAGCCCCAGCATTTT.

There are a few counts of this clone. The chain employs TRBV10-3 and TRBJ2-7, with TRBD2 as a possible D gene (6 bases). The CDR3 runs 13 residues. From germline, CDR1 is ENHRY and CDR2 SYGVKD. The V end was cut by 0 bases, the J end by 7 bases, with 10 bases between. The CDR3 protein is CAISESGGREQYF. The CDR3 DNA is TGTGCCATCAGTGAGTCTGGAGGGCGGGAGCAGTACTTC.